This T cell receptor (beta chain) was identified during a study of control samples from healthy donors and cancer patients (dated by TCRdb to 2020 to 2022). A single count supports this clone. Its recognized antigen is unknown. Base qualities are not provided; no much larger clone lies one nucleotide away. V was cut back by 1 base and J by 3 bases, leaving a gap of 10 bases between them. Measured from the cysteine to the phenylalanine, the CDR3 is 14 residues long. Of the read, only the CDR3 DNA is kept; its 42 bases are in frame from base 1. The germline V gene gives CDR1 as SGHRS and CDR2 as YFSETQ. Receptors were amplified or captured by the immunoSEQ multiplex PCR assay. TCRdb took over this immuneACCESS table, retaining in-frame rearrangements with V and J assigned. Such tables are incomplete; in checked studies, under half of the missing clones stem from an unresolved V gene, and the remainder is unexplained. The sample table shows some 97,000 clones, and roughly 84% are seen once. Jointly, the top ten make up 15% to 20% of the sample.

The sequence is built from TRBV5-1 and TRBJ1-2; no D segment can be confidently identified. This TCR was recovered from a woman aged 50 to 65 in good health. The material sequenced was blood. The DNA sequence reads TGCGCCAGCAGCTTGCGTTCAACGGACTATGGCTACACCTTC. Translation gives CASSLRSTDYGYTF.